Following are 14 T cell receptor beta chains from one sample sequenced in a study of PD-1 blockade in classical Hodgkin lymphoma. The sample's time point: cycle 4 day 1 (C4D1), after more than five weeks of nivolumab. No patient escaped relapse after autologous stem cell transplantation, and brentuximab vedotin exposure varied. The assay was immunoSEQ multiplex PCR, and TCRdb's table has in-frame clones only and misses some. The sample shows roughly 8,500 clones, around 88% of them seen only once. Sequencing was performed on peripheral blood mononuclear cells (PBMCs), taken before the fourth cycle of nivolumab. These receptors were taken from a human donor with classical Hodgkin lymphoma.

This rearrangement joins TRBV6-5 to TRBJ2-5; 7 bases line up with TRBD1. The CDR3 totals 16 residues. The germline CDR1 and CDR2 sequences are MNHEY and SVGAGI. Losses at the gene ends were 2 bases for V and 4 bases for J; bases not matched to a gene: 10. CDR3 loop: CASSYHYGTAGETQYF. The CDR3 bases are TGTGCCAGCAGTTACCATTACGGGACAGCCGGAGAGACCCAGTACTTC.

The CDR3 is CASSTRTSGGYTF. CDR3 in DNA: TGTGCCAGCAGCACTCGGACGAGTGGTGGCTACACCTTC. The rearrangement joins TRBV11-2 to TRBJ1-2; D not certain. The germline CDR1 and CDR2 sequences are SGHAT and FQNNGV. The CDR3 has 13 residues. V dropped 5 bases and J dropped 7 bases, with 14 bases sitting between them.

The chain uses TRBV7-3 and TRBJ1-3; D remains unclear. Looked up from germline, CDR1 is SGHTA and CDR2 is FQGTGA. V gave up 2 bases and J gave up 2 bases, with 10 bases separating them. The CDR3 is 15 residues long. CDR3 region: CASSLLRRAGNTIYF. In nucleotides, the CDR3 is TGTGCCAGCAGCTTACTTCGGAGGGCTGGAAACACCATATATTTT.

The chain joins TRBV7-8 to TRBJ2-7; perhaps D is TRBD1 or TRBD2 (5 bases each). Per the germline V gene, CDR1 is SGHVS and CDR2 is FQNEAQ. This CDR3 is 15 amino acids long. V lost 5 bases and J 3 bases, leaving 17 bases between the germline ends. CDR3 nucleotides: TGTGCCAGCAGCCCGCCGGGACGGGGAGACTACGAGCAGTACTTC. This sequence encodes CASSPPGRGDYEQYF. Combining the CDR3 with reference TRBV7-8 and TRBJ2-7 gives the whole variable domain GAGVSQSPRYKVAKRGQDVALRCDPISGHVSLFWYQQALGQGPEFLTYFQNEAQLDKSGLPSDRFFAERPEGSVSTLKIQRTQQEDSAVYLCASSPPGRGDYEQYFGPGTRLTVT.

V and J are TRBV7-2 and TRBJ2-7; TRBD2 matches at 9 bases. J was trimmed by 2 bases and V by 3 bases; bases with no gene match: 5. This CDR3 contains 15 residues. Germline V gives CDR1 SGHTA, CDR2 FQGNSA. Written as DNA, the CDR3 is TGTGCCAGCAGCTTCTCTTCTAGCGGGACCTACGAGCAGTACTTC. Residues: CASSFSSSGTYEQYF.

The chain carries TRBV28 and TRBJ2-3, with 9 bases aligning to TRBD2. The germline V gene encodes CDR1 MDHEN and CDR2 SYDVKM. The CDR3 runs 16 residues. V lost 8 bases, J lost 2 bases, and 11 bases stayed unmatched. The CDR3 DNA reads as TGTGCCAGCTCGTTGGGCCTAGCGGGGATCACAGATACGCAGTATTTT. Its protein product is CASSLGLAGITDTQYF.

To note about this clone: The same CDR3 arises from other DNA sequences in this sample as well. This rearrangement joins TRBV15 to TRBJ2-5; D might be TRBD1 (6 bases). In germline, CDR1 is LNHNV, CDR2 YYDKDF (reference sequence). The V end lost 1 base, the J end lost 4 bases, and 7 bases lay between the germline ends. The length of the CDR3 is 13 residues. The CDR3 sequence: CATSRVGGETQYF. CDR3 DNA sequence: TGTGCCACCAGCAGAGTAGGGGGAGAGACCCAGTACTTC.

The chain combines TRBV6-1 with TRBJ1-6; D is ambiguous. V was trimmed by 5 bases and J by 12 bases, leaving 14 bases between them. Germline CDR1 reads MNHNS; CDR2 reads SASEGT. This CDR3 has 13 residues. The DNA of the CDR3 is TGTGCCAGCAGTCTAACGGACGGGCGACCCCTCCACTTT. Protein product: CASSLTDGRPLHF.

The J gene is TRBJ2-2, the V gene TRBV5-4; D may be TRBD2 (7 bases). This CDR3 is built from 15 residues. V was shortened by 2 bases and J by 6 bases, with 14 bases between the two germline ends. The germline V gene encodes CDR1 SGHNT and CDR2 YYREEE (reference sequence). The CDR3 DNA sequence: TGTGCCAGCAGCTTCCCTCGGGGGGCGCCCGGGGAGCTGTTTTTT. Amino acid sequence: CASSFPRGAPGELFF.

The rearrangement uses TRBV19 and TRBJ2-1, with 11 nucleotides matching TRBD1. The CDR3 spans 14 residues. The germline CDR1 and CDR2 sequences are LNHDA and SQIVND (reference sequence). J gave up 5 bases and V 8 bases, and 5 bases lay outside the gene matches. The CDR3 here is CASSGQGANNEQFF. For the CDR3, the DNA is TGTGCCAGTTCAGGACAGGGGGCAAACAATGAGCAGTTCTTC.

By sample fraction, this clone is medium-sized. CDR3 sequence (DNA): TGTGCCACCAGCCTAATAGCGGGAGTTGTGAACGAGCAGTACTTC. Its translation is CATSLIAGVVNEQYF. This chain joins TRBV15 and TRBJ2-7, with 9 bases fitting TRBD2. Trimming removed 5 bases from V and 5 bases from J; junction bases left unmatched: 10. The CDR3 spans 15 residues. Looked up from germline, CDR1 is LNHNV and CDR2 is YYDKDF (reference sequence).

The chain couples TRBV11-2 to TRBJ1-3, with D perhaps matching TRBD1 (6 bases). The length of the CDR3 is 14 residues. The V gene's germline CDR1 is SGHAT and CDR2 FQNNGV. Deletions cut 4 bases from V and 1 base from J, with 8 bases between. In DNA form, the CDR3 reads TGTGCCAGCAGCTCCACAGGGTCTGGAAACACCATATATTTT. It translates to CASSSTGSGNTIYF.

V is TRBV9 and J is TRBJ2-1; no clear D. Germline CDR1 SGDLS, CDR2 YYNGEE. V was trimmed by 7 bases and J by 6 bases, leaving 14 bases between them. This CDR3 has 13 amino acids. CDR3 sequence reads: CASAAGARNEQFF. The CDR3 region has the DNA TGTGCCAGCGCGGCTGGAGCCCGCAATGAGCAGTTCTTC. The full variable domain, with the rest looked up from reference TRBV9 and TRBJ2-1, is DSGVTQTPKHLITATGQRVTLRCSPRSGDLSVYWYQQSLDQGLQFLIQYYNGEERAKGNILERFSAQQFPDLHSELNLSSLELGDSALYFCASAAGARNEQFFGPGTRLTVL.

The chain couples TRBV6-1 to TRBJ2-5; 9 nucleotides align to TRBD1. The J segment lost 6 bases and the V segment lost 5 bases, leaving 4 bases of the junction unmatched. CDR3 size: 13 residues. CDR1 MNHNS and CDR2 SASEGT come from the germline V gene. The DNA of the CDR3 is TGTGCCAGCAGTACCGGACAGGGGAAGACCCAGTACTTC. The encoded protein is CASSTGQGKTQYF.